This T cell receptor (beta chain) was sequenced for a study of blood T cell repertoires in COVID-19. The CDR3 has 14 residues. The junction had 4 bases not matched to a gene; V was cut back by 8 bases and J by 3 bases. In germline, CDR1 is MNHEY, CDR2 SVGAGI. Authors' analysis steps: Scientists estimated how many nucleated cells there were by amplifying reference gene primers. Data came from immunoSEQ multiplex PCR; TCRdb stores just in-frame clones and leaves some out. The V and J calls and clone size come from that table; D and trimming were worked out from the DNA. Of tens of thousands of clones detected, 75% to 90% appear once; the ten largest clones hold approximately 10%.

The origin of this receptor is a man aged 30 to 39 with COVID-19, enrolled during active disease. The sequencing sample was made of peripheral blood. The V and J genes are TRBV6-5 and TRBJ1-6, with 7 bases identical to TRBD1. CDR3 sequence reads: CASSGTVYNSPLHF. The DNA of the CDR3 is TGTGCCAGCTCTGGGACAGTCTATAATTCACCCCTCCACTTT.